The clone carrying this TCR beta chain was found once. TCRdb re-analysed the PCR reads in MiXCR, keeping a single row per CDR3 protein. The sample lists around 18,000 distinct CDR3 sequences; around two fifths were seen once. In germline, CDR1 is SGHTA, CDR2 FQGNSA. The CDR3 consists of 14 residues. This entry comes from a study of tumor-infiltrating lymphocytes in oesophageal squamous cell carcinoma. The source material was esophageal tumor tissue. The rearrangement links TRBV7-2 to TRBJ2-3; 7 nucleotides match TRBD2. The DNA matches TRBJ2-2 better at its end, which makes the J call doubtful. This receptor was taken from a male donor with esophageal squamous cell carcinoma. DNA of the CDR3: TGTGCCAGCAGCTTAAAGGGGAGGGCCGGGGAGCTGTTTTTT. Translation gives CASSLKGRAGELFF.